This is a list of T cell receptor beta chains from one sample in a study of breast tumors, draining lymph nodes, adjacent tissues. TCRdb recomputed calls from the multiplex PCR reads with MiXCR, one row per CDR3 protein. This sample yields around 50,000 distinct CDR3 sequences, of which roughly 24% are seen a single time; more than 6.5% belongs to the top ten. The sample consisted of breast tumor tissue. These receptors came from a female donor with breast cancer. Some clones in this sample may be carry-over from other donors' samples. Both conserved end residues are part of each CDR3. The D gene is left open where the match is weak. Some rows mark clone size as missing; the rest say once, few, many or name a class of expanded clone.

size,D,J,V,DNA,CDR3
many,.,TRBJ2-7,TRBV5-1,TGCGCCAGCAGAGGGACAAAAACCTACGAGCAGTACTTC,CASRGTKTYEQYF
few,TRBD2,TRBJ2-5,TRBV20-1,TGCAGTGCTAGTTTTGGCACGGGAGGGAGGTTTTTGGAGACCCAGTACTTC,CSASFGTGGRFLETQYF
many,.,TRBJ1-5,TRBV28,TGTGCCAGCAGCTCGAGGGCCCAGCCCCAGCATTTT,CASSSRAQPQHF
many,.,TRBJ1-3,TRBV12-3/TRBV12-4,TGTGCCAGCAGTTTTGGGGAGTCTGGAAACACCATATATTTT,CASSFGESGNTIYF
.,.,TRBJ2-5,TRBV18,TGTGCCAGCTCACCAAGCGCCGGGACTCATGAGACCCAGTACTTC,CASSPSAGTHETQYF
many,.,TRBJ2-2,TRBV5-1,TGCGCCAGCAGCTATACAGTGAACACCGGGGAGCTGTTTTTT,CASSYTVNTGELFF
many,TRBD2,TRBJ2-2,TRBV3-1,TGTGCCAGCAGCGCCACCGGGACTAGCGGGGGCGGGGAGCTGTTTTTT,CASSATGTSGGGELFF
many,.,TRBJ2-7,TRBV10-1,TGCGCCAGCAGTGTTACGGAACAGTACTTC,CASSVTEQYF
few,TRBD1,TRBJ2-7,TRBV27,TGTGCCAGCAGTCTCTCCTCGGGAGACAGGGGCTACGAGCAGTACTTC,CASSLSSGDRGYEQYF
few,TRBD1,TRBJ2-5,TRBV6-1,TGTGCCAGCAGTCCAGGACAGGGGGCAGAGACCCAGTACTTC,CASSPGQGAETQYF
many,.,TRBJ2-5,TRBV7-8,TGTGCCAGCAGCTTCGGCCGTAAGGGGGGCCAGTACTTC,CASSFGRKGGQYF
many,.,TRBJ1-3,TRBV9,TGTGCCAGCAGCGTAGGCGGGAACTCTGGAAACACCATATATTTT,CASSVGGNSGNTIYF
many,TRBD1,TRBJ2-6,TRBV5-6,TGTGCCAGCAGCTTGGCCGGACAGGGGGCGTTCGGGGCCAACGTCCTGACTTTC,CASSLAGQGAFGANVLTF
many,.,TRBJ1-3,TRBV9,TGTGCCAGCAGCACCGGACATAACACCATATATTTT,CASSTGHNTIYF
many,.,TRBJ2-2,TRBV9,TGTGCCAGCAGCGTTGGGACCGGGGAGCTGTTTTTT,CASSVGTGELFF
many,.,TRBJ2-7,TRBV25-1,TGTGCCAGCAGTGAATACGACTACGAGCAGTACTTC,CASSEYDYEQYF
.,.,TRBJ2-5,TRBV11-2,TGTGCCAGCAGCTTAGACGTGGGTGGGCTGGGGGAGACCCAGTACTTC,CASSLDVGGLGETQYF
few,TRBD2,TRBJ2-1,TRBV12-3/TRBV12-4,TGTGCCAGCAGTTTCTCCTCTAGCGGGTCTTACAATGAGCAGTTCTTC,CASSFSSSGSYNEQFF
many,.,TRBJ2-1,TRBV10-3,TGTGCCATCAGCGAGAGGTCAAATGAGCAGTTCTTC,CAISERSNEQFF
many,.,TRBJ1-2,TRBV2,TGTGCCAGCAGTGAGGGGACATCCCAAGAGGCGAACTATGGCTACACCTTC,CASSEGTSQEANYGYTF
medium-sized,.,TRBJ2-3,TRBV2,TGTGCCAGCAGTGTGGGGACAGATACGCAGTATTTT,CASSVGTDTQYF
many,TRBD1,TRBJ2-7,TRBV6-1,TGTGCCGGTACTGGGGACAGGGGATACGAGCAGTACTTC,CAGTGDRGYEQYF
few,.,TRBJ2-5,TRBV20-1,TGCAGCCTAAAAGGGGTGGAGACCCAGTACTTC,CSLKGVETQYF
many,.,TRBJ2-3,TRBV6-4,TGTGCCAGCAGTGAGCCTAACACAGATACGCAGTATTTT,CASSEPNTDTQYF
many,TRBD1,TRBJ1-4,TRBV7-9,TGTGCCAGCAGCTTACCTTTATGGGACAGGGAAACTAATGAAAAACTGTTTTTT,CASSLPLWDRETNEKLFF
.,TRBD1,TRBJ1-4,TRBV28,TGTGCCAGCAGCTCACAGGGGGCAGGTGAAAAACTGTTTTTT,CASSSQGAGEKLFF
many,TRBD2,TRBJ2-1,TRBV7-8,TGTGCCAGCAGCCGAGGACTAGCGGGGGCCTATGAGCAGTTCTTC,CASSRGLAGAYEQFF
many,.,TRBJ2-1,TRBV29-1,TGCAGCGTTGCCGGGACCGGGAGTGACAATGAGCAGTTCTTC,CSVAGTGSDNEQFF
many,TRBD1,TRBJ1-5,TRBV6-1,TGTGCCAGCAGTGCCACAGGGGTCGGCAATCAGCCCCAGCATTTT,CASSATGVGNQPQHF
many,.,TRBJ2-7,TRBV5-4,TGTGCCAGCAGCTCAAAGCGGACTAAATGTGTGCAGTACTTC,CASSSKRTKCVQYF
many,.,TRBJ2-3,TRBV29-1,TGCAGCGTTACGCCTAGCACAGATACGCAGTATTTT,CSVTPSTDTQYF
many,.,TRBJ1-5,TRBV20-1,TGCAGTGCTAGTTCCGTGGGGGGGCAACCCCAGCATTTT,CSASSVGGQPQHF
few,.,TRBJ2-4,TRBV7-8,TGTGCCAGCAGCTTACTGGGTACGGGAAGCATTCAGTACTTC,CASSLLGTGSIQYF
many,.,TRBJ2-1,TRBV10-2,TGCGCCAGCACTGGATTGGGGCAGGTCAATGAGCAGTTCTTC,CASTGLGQVNEQFF
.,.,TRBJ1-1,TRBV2,TGTGCCGGCAAGGGCAACCCTTATTGGAACACTGAAGCTTTCTTT,CAGKGNPYWNTEAFF
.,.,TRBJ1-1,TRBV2,TGTGCCAGCACCACCGGGACAACCCTTGAAGCTTTCTTT,CASTTGTTLEAFF
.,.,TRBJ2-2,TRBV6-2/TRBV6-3,TGTGCCAGCAGTGGCCGGACTTACACCGGGGAGCTGTTTTTT,CASSGRTYTGELFF
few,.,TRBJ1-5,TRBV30,TGTGCCTGGAGTCGCAGTAGCAATCAGCCCCAGCATTTT,CAWSRSSNQPQHF
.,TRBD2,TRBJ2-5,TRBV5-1,TGCGCCACCAGCAAGGGACTAGCGGGAGTTTGGGGAGAGACCCAGTACTTC,CATSKGLAGVWGETQYF
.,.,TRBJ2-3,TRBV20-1,TGCAGTGCTAGAGTGGTGGCACCACAAGACACAGATACGCAGTATTTT,CSARVVAPQDTDTQYF
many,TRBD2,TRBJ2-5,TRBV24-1,TGTGCCACCAGTGAGGCTAGCGGTAAACGAGAGACCCAGTACTTC,CATSEASGKRETQYF
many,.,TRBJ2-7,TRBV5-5,TGTGCCAGCAGCTGGGGGCAGGGGCACTCCTACGAGCAGTACTTC,CASSWGQGHSYEQYF
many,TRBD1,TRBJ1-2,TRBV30,TGTGTCTGGAGTAGGACAGGGAGACGGTATGGCTACACCTTC,CVWSRTGRRYGYTF
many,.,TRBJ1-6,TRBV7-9,TGTGCCAGCAGCGACTCGGGAGGGCACCTATTCGGTTCACCCCTCCACTTT,CASSDSGGHLFGSPLHF
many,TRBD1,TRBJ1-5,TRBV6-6,TGTGCCAGCAGTTCCAGGCAGGGGGTGTCAAGTCAGCCCCAGCATTTT,CASSSRQGVSSQPQHF
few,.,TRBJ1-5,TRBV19,TGTGCCAGTAGTAGGGACGTTTCCCCCCGGCCCCAGCATTTT,CASSRDVSPRPQHF
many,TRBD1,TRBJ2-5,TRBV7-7,TGTGCTAGCAGCCCCACCGGGACAGGGAGGGAGACCCAGTACTTC,CASSPTGTGRETQYF
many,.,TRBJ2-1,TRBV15,TGTGCCACCAGTCCCGCTTTCGGTGCAGCTACACCCTACAATGAGCAGTTCTTC,CATSPAFGAATPYNEQFF